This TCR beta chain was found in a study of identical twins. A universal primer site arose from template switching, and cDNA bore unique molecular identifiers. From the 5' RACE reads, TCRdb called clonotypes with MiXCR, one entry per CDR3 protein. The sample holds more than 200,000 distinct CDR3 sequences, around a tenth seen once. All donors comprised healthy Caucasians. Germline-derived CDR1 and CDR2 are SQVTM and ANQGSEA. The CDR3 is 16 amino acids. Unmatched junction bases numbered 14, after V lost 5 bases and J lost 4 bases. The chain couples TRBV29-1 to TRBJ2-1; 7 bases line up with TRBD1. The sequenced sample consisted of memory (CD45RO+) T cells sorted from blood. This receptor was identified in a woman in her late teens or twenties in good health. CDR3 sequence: CSVPDRETGVYNEQFF. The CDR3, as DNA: TGCAGCGTTCCCGACCGCGAAACAGGGGTTTACAATGAGCAGTTCTTC.